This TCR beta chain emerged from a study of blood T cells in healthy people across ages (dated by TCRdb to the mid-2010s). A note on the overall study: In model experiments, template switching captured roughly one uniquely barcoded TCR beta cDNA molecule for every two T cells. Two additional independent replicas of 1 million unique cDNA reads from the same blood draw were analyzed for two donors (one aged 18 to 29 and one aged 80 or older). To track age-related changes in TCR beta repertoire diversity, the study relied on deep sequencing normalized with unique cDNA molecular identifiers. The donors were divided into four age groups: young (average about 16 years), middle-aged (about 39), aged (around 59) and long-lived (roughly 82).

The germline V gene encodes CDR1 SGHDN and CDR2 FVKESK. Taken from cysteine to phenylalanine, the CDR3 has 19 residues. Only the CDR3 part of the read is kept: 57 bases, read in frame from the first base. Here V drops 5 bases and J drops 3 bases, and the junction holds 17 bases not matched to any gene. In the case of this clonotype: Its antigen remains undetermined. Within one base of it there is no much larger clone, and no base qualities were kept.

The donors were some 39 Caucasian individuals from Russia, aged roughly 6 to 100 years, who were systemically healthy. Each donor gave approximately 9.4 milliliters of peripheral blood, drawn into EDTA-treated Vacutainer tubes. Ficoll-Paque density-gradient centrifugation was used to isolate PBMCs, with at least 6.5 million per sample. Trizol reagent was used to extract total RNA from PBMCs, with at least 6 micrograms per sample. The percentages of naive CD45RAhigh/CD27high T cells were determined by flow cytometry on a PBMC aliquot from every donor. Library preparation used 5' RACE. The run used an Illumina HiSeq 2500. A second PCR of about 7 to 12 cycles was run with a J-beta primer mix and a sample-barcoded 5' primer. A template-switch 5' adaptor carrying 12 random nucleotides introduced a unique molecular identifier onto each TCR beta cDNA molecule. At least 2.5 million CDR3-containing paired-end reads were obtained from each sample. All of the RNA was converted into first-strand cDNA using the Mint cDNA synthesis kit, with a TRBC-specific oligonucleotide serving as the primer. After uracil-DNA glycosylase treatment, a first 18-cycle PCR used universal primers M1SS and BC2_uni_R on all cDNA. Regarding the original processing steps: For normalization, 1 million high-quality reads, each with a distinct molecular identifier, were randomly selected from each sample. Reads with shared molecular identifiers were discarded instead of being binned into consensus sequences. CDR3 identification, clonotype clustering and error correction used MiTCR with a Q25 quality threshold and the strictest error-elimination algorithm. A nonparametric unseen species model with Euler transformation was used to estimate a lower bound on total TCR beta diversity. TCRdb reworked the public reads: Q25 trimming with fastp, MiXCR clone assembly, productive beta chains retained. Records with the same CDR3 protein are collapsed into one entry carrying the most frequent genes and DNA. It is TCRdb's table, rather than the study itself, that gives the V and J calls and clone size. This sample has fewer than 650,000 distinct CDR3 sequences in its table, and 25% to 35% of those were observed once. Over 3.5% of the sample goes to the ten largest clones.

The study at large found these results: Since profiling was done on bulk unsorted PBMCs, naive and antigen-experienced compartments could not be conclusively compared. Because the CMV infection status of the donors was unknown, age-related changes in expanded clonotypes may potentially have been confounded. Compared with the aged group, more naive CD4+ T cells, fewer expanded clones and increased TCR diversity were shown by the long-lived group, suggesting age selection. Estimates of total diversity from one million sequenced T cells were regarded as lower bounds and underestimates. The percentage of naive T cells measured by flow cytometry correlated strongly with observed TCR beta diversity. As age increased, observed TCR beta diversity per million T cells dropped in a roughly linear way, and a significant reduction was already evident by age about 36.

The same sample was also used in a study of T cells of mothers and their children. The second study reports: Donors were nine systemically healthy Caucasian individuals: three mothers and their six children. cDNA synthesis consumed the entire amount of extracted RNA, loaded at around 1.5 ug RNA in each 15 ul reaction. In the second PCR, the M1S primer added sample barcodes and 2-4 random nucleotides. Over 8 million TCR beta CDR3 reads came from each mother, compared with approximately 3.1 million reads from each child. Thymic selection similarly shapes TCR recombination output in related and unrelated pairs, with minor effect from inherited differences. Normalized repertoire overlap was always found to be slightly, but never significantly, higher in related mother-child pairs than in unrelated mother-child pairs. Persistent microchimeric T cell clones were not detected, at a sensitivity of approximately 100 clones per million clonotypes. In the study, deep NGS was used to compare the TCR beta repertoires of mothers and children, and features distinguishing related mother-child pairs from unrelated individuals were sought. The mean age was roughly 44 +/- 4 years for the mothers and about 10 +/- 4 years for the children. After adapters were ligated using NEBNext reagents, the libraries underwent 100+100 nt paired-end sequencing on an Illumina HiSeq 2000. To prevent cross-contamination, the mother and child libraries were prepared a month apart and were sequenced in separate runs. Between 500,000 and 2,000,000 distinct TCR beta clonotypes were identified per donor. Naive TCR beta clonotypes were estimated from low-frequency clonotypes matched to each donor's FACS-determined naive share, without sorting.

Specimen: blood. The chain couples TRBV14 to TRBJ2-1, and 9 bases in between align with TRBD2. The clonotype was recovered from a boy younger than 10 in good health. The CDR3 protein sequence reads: CASSTPPSLKRGVYNEQFF. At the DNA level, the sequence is TGTGCCAGCAGCACACCTCCTAGCCTAAAGCGGGGGGTCTACAATGAGCAGTTCTTC.